Sequencing of this T cell receptor (beta chain) was carried out in a study of human T cells and chemical hapten exposure. Time point meaning: healthy volunteer bleed at 2 weeks. Extraction yielded total RNA from whole blood (unfractionated). Separate cDNA molecules received unique molecular identifiers, which the library attached to them. In the original analysis: Per sample, the median was about 88,000 TCRs, with values from around 25,000 to 690,000. TCRdb independently ran MiXCR on the RACE reads; one entry per CDR3 protein. The V and J calls, along with clone size, are taken from TCRdb and not from the paper's own processing. The sample includes around 130,000 distinct CDR3 sequences, approximately 9.5% seen only once; the top ten take 1.5% to 2%. This clonotype has only a few counts. Its antigen is not known. The germline V gene has CDR1 MGHRA and CDR2 YSYEKL. V shed 0 bases and J shed 7 bases, with 13 bases lying between them. The CDR3 loop spans 16 amino acids.

Whole-study findings and limits: TCRs at a frequency above 1 in 1000 stayed unchanged with DPC sensitization.

The rearrangement joins TRBV4-1 to TRBJ1-6, with D unresolved. This clonotype originated in a male donor in good health. Some clones in this sample may be carry-over from other donors' samples. The material sequenced was whole blood. CDR3 loop: CASSQDGPGSNSPLHF. CDR3 DNA sequence: TGCGCCAGCAGCCAAGATGGACCGGGCTCCAATTCACCCCTCCACTTT.